Reported below is one T cell receptor (beta chain). What antigen it recognizes has not been identified. No much larger clonotype is one base removed from it; base qualities were not supplied. These data originate in a study of cytomegalovirus exposure and HLA in healthy donors (dated by TCRdb to the late 2010s). Regarding the research as a whole: A later analysis indicated that the 95 to 150 validation repertoires were generated on the platform also employed for the 600 to 750 repertoires of the first cohort. The study was designed to test whether signatures of past pathogen exposure could be identified by cataloging public T cell receptors. Besides the first cohort of around 700 subjects, a separate validation cohort made up of roughly 120 different subjects was used. To predict cytomegalovirus infection status, the study brought together high-throughput TCR immunosequencing, statistical association of individual TCRs with disease status, and machine learning. On the study overall, not on this receptor specifically: The study listed 164 TCR beta chains as associated with cytomegalovirus. Most TCR sequences were observed very rarely across donors, whereas some public TCRs were present in many individuals. A few of the identified cytomegalovirus-associated TCR beta chains were confirmed in vitro to be specific for cytomegalovirus antigens. The validation cohort had no HLA typing available for a later analysis, so co-occurrence within that cohort was assessed over all 120 or so repertoires. A later analysis found that TCRs clustered in the first cohort also tended to co-occur in the 110 or so validation repertoires, with approximately 93% of cluster scores above 0. Cytomegalovirus status was reported to be diagnosed by the classifier with high specificity and sensitivity in both the original and validation cohorts. The authors suggested that the approach could potentially be generalized to other disease states and immunological phenotypes.

The library was prepared using the immunoSEQ multiplex PCR assay. As for how the authors treated the data: To diagnose cytomegalovirus status from the catalog of TCR beta chain sequences, a statistical classification framework was built. As stored in TCRdb, this immuneACCESS dataset retains in-frame rearrangements with V and J assigned. A fraction of the clones does not appear; measured against another copy, unresolved V genes explain less than half of the discrepancy, and the remainder lacks a known reason. For V, J and clone size, that table is used; D and trimming come from the DNA. The sample table lists 150,000 to 160,000 clones, about 86% of them with a count of one. 2% to 2.5% of the sample comes from the top ten. The donors were included in the validation cohort of 90 to 150 subjects, a group kept apart from the roughly 670-subject first cohort. Measured from the cysteine to the phenylalanine, the CDR3 is 15 residues long. Here the CDR3 DNA is all that survives: 45 bases in frame from base 1. V is trimmed back by 5 bases and J by 7 bases, and the junction contains 11 bases that no gene match accounts for. CDR1 and CDR2 (SGHTA, FQGTGA) derive from the germline V gene.

The sequenced sample was PBMCs. This sequence originates from a human donor in good health. The sequence joins TRBV7-3 to TRBJ2-1; TRBD2 matches 7 bases in the middle. The CDR3 corresponds to CASSPLGGSGNEQFF. The nucleotides read TGTGCCAGCAGCCCCTTGGGGGGTAGCGGGAATGAGCAGTTCTTC.